This TCR beta chain stems from a study of T cells after yellow fever vaccination. As for the study in general: It was SMART-Seq v4 Ultra Low Input that prepared the fractions with low cell numbers.

Study conclusions and caveats: Shared CD4/CD8 clonotypes were a small share, likely from convergent recombination. The bulk population could contribute abundant contaminating clonotypes to FACS-sorted repertoires. Booster samples showed a return of most primary-vaccination clones (under 97% CD4, roughly 85% CD8).

The CDR3 spans 14 residues. Trimming pared 0 bases from V and 12 bases from J, leaving 14 bases between. Germline V lookup: CDR1 LGHDT, CDR2 YNNKEL (reference sequence). A single record per CDR3 protein comes from TCRdb applying MiXCR to the 5' RACE reads. The sample records about 360,000 distinct CDR3 sequences, roughly 6.2% being singletons. The table lists this clonotype with a few counts. Its antigen is unidentified. The TCR sequence derives from a man aged 25 to 40 who received the YFV17D yellow fever vaccine. Sequencing was performed on PBMCs, taken 5 days after the yellow fever booster vaccination. The chain links TRBV3-1 to TRBJ1-4, with D perhaps TRBD1 (6 bases). As DNA, the CDR3 is TGTGCCAGCAGCCAAGAGTGGAAGGGGGGGGAACTGTTTTTT. Translation: CASSQEWKGGELFF.